Below are 30 T cell receptor beta chains sequenced from a single sample in a study of OX40 agonist ivuxolimab in advanced cancers. Profiling relied on immunoSEQ multiplex PCR, and the TCRdb table lists in-frame clones only, not all of them. The sample yields more than 30,000 clones, around 85% seen once. The material was CD4+ or CD8+ T cells sorted from blood, obtained in a trial of the OX40 agonist ivuxolimab. The receptors shown here come from an adult with an advanced solid tumor such as melanoma, head and neck, liver or kidney cancer.

This clone was counted between two and nine times. The rearrangement uses TRBV6-6 and TRBJ1-4, with TRBD1 identical over 7 bases. The J segment lost 8 bases and the V segment lost 6 bases, leaving 9 bases of the junction unmatched. CDR1 is MNHNY, CDR2 SVGAGI, per germline (reference sequence). The CDR3 is 14 residues long. CDR3 sequence reads: CASSLGTVGEKLFF. CDR3 sequence (DNA): TGTGCCAGCAGCCTAGGGACAGTAGGAGAAAAACTGTTTTTT.

J is TRBJ2-2 and V is TRBV27; maybe TRBD1 (6 bases). This CDR3 is 17 amino acids long. V lost 5 bases to trimming and J lost 0 bases, with 16 bases between them. In germline, CDR1 is MNHEY, CDR2 SMNVEV (reference sequence). The CDR3 DNA reads as TGTGCCAGCAGTCTACTATCAGGGGCCGCGAACACCGGGGAGCTGTTTTTT. Amino acid sequence: CASSLLSGAANTGELFF.

The chain has TRBV29-1 and TRBJ1-2, with TRBD1 identical over 7 bases. V shed 6 bases and J 8 bases; nucleotides not matched to a gene: 6. The CDR3 sequence is 11 residues long. Germline V CDR1 and CDR2: SQVTM, ANQGSEA. The CDR3 spells CSVRQGEGYTF. The CDR3 nucleotides read TGCAGCGTCCGACAGGGCGAAGGCTACACCTTC.

There are a few counts of this clone. This chain joins TRBV30 and TRBJ1-2; D perhaps matches TRBD1 (5 bases). The germline gives CDR1 GTSNPN, CDR2 SVGIG (reference sequence). V lost 2 bases, J lost 3 bases, and 13 bases lay in between. The CDR3 spans 14 residues. The DNA of the CDR3 is TGTGCCTGGAGTCTTTCCGGGGGTTACTATGGCTACACCTTC. This translates into CAWSLSGGYYGYTF. Together with reference TRBV30 and TRBJ1-2, the CDR3 gives the full variable domain: SQTIHQWPATLVQPVGSPLSLECTVEGTSNPNLYWYRQAAGRGLQLLFYSVGIGQISSEVPQNLSASRPQDRQFILSSKKLLLSDSGFYLCAWSLSGGYYGYTFGSGTRLTVV.

For the CDR3, the DNA is TGTGCCAGCAGTTCAGCTAGCTACCTCTCCTACAATGAGCAGTTCTTC. It yields the protein CASSSASYLSYNEQFF. The chain has TRBV27 and TRBJ2-1, with D possibly being TRBD2 (5 bases). The germline CDR1 and CDR2 sequences are MNHEY and SMNVEV (reference sequence). V lost 4 bases, J lost 0 bases, and 13 bases lay in between. CDR3 length: 16 residues.

By frequency in the sample, this clone is medium-sized. V and J are TRBV6-1 and TRBJ1-3; D is uncertain. The germline CDR1 and CDR2 sequences are MNHNS and SASEGT. Deletions cut 4 bases from V and 3 bases from J, with 16 bases between. CDR3 length: 16 residues. CDR3 region: CASSASSLWLGNTIYF. DNA of the CDR3: TGTGCCAGCAGTGCGTCAAGCTTATGGCTTGGAAACACCATATATTTT.

The chain combines TRBV19 with TRBJ2-4; TRBD1 matches at 7 bases. CDR1 is LNHDA and CDR2 is SQIVND in the germline V gene (reference sequence). The V segment lost 5 bases and the J segment 6 bases; nucleotides outside the gene matches: 13. The CDR3 runs to 16 residues. The CDR3: CASSDPGTAVGNIQYF. CDR3 sequence (DNA): TGTGCCAGTAGTGACCCCGGGACAGCCGTCGGAAACATTCAGTACTTC.

V usage is TRBV9 and J usage is TRBJ2-2; no definite D call. The CDR3 extends over 13 amino acids. V lost 0 bases and J 3 bases, leaving 3 bases between the germline ends. Looked up from germline, CDR1 is SGDLS and CDR2 is YYNGEE. This CDR3 is CASSVGHTGELFF. For the CDR3, the DNA is TGTGCCAGCAGCGTAGGCCACACCGGGGAGCTGTTTTTT. Full variable domain (outside the CDR3, taken from reference TRBV9 and TRBJ2-2): DSGVTQTPKHLITATGQRVTLRCSPRSGDLSVYWYQQSLDQGLQFLIQYYNGEERAKGNILERFSAQQFPDLHSELNLSSLELGDSALYFCASSVGHTGELFFGEGSRLTVL.

The gene calls are TRBV28 and TRBJ1-2, with D possibly being TRBD1 (5 bases). The germline V gene has CDR1 MDHEN and CDR2 SYDVKM. The CDR3 consists of 14 residues. With 2 bases removed from V and 5 bases from J, the gap between germline ends came to 12 bases. The CDR3 DNA sequence: TGTGCCAGCAGTTTAGGGACGGCGATGTATGGCTACACCTTC. Its protein is CASSLGTAMYGYTF.

This sequence joins TRBV5-1 and TRBJ2-1; D is possibly TRBD1 (5 bases). CDR3 size: 13 residues. V lost 0 bases and J 7 bases, leaving 8 bases between the germline ends. The germline V gene encodes CDR1 SGHRS and CDR2 YFSETQ. This CDR3 is CASSLGQLNEQFF. The CDR3 nucleotides are TGCGCCAGCAGCTTGGGACAGTTAAATGAGCAGTTCTTC.

The gene calls are TRBV7-3 and TRBJ2-1; a weak D match, TRBD1 (5 bases). The CDR3 runs to 16 residues. CDR1 and CDR2 (germline): SGHTA, FQGTGA. V gave up 5 bases and J gave up 5 bases, with 19 bases separating them. CDR3 protein: CASSSLQSSGNNEQFF. The CDR3 DNA sequence: TGTGCCAGCAGCAGCTTACAGTCTTCAGGGAACAATGAGCAGTTCTTC.

The V call is TRBV5-1, the J call TRBJ1-2; TRBD1 matches 7 bases. V lost 0 bases to trimming and J lost 6 bases; unmatched junction nucleotides: 5. This CDR3 is built from 14 residues. Germline-derived CDR1 and CDR2 are SGHRS and YFSETQ. The CDR3 bases are TGCGCCAGCAGCTTGGCGGGGACAGTTGATGGCTACACCTTC. Its protein is CASSLAGTVDGYTF.

This clone came up once. J is TRBJ1-1 and V is TRBV6-5, with D uncertain. The V gene's germline CDR1 is MNHEY and CDR2 SVGAGI. The CDR3 covers 15 residues. V was pared by 6 bases and J by 0 bases, with 14 bases between. CDR3 DNA sequence: TGTGCCAGCAGGGACTACCGGGGTATGAACACTGAAGCTTTCTTT. Residues: CASRDYRGMNTEAFF.

This sequence joins TRBV9 and TRBJ1-2; 8 nucleotides agree with TRBD1. The CDR3 covers 13 residues. Germline V gene lookup returns CDR1 SGDLS and CDR2 YYNGEE. V shed 4 bases, J shed 7 bases, and the junction held 6 bases outside the gene matches. The CDR3, as DNA: TGTGCCAGCAGCCCCGGACAGGGTCTTGGCTACACCTTC. Amino acid sequence: CASSPGQGLGYTF.

This clone occurred once. The chain joins TRBV29-1 to TRBJ1-1; D is ambiguous. The CDR3 sequence is 13 residues long. The germline CDR1 and CDR2 sequences are SQVTM and ANQGSEA. Trimming left V 4 bases short and J 3 bases short, with 12 bases between. CDR3 residues: CSVGFRVDTEAFF. The CDR3 nucleotides read TGCAGCGTTGGGTTTCGGGTGGACACTGAAGCTTTCTTT.

CDR3: CASSPLSVDEQFF. The CDR3 nucleotides read TGTGCCAGCAGCCCCCTGAGTGTGGATGAGCAGTTCTTC. The chain recombines TRBV7-9 with TRBJ2-1; D is unresolved. Germline CDR1 SEHNR, CDR2 FQNEAQ (reference sequence). V was trimmed by 5 bases and J by 8 bases, leaving 13 bases between them. The CDR3 length is 13 residues.

V usage is TRBV7-9 and J usage is TRBJ1-1, with D possibly matching TRBD1 (5 bases). Trimming pared 5 bases from V and 8 bases from J, leaving 21 bases between. This CDR3 contains 15 residues. CDR1 and CDR2 (germline): SEHNR, FQNEAQ (reference sequence). CDR3 DNA: TGTGCCAGCAGCCTCCCGCAGGGTGATGGCCTCGAAGCTTTCTTT. Its protein is CASSLPQGDGLEAFF.

The V and J genes are TRBV6-5 and TRBJ2-2, with 8 bases that match TRBD2. Germline V gene sequence: CDR1 MNHEY, CDR2 SVGAGI. Losses at the gene ends were 4 bases for V and 6 bases for J; bases not matched to a gene: 4. The CDR3 is 14 amino acids. The DNA for the CDR3 is TGTGCCAGCAGTTTATACGGGGGGGCCGGGGAGCTGTTTTTT. Its protein is CASSLYGGAGELFF.

This chain uses TRBV27 with TRBJ2-7, with 9 bases lining up with TRBD2. This CDR3 has 14 amino acids. Germline loops: CDR1 MNHEY, CDR2 SMNVEV (reference sequence). V lost 2 bases and J lost 7; bases outside the gene matches: 6. The CDR3 coding sequence is TGTGCCAGCAGTTTACGTCGGCTAGCGGGGGAGCAGTACTTC. Protein: CASSLRRLAGEQYF.

The J gene is TRBJ1-2, the V gene TRBV5-1; D perhaps matches TRBD1 (5 bases). This CDR3 spans 15 amino acids. Germline CDR1 reads SGHRS; CDR2 reads YFSETQ. Trimming took 4 bases from V and 4 from J, leaving 17 bases between them. CDR3 loop: CASSPSGRAGYGYTF. DNA for the CDR3: TGCGCCAGCAGCCCCTCTGGCAGGGCGGGCTATGGCTACACCTTC. Combining the CDR3 with reference TRBV5-1 and TRBJ1-2 gives the whole variable domain KAGVTQTPRYLIKTRGQQVTLSCSPISGHRSVSWYQQTPGQGLQFLFEYFSETQRNKGNFPGRFSGRQFSNSRSEMNVSTLELGDSALYLCASSPSGRAGYGYTFGSGTRLTVV.

CDR3 DNA: TGCGCCAGCAGCCTGGGAGTGGGGGCGCGGGAGCAGTACTTC. It yields the protein CASSLGVGAREQYF. The chain couples TRBV5-1 to TRBJ2-7, with a possible D match to TRBD1 (6 bases). The CDR3 sequence is 14 residues long. Germline V lookup: CDR1 SGHRS, CDR2 YFSETQ. The V end lost 4 bases, the J end lost 7 bases, and 18 bases lay between the germline ends.

V is TRBV19 and J is TRBJ1-5; 7 bases fit TRBD1. The trim removed 10 bases at V and 3 bases at J, leaving 6 bases unmatched. The CDR3 contains 13 residues. Per the germline V gene, CDR1 is LNHDA and CDR2 is SQIVND (reference sequence). CDR3 coding DNA: TGTGCCATCTCGACAGGGCTCAATCAGCCCCAGCATTTT. It is translated as CAISTGLNQPQHF.

Only a few counts were recorded for this clone. The V gene is TRBV9, the J gene TRBJ1-2; D call uncertain. Germline CDR1 SGDLS, CDR2 YYNGEE. Trimming took 3 bases from V and 5 from J, leaving 8 bases between them. CDR3 length: 12 amino acids. In DNA, the CDR3 is TGTGCCAGCAGCGGAGCGGGATATGGCTACACCTTC. Translating gives CASSGAGYGYTF.

This clone appeared a few times. CDR3 in DNA: TGTGCAACAGGCGTACGGAACACTGAAGCTTTCTTT. Its protein is CATGVRNTEAFF. The chain recombines TRBV7-2 with TRBJ1-1, with D possibly being TRBD1 (5 bases). Germline CDR1 SGHTA, CDR2 FQGNSA. There are 12 residues in the CDR3. Combining the CDR3 with reference TRBV7-2 and TRBJ1-1 gives the whole variable domain GAGVSQSPSNKVTEKGKDVELRCDPISGHTALYWYRQSLGQGLEFLIYFQGNSAPDKSGLPSDRFSAERTGGSVSTLTIQRTQQEDSAVYLCATGVRNTEAFFGQGTRLTVV.

The V gene is TRBV27, the J gene TRBJ2-7; D ambiguous. CDR1 MNHEY and CDR2 SMNVEV come from the germline V gene (reference sequence). V dropped 2 bases and J dropped 2 bases, with 10 bases sitting between them. The CDR3 sequence is 14 residues long. CDR3 region: CASSLRGLPYEQYF. The DNA of the CDR3 is TGTGCCAGCAGTTTAAGAGGCTTACCCTACGAGCAGTACTTC.

V and J are TRBV5-1 and TRBJ1-2; D ambiguous. There are 14 residues in the CDR3. The V gene lost 0 bases and the J gene lost 9 bases, with 15 bases spanning the gap. Per the germline V gene, CDR1 is SGHRS and CDR2 is YFSETQ. The CDR3: CASSLGVSRTSYTF. In DNA form, the CDR3 reads TGCGCCAGCAGCTTGGGGGTAAGTCGTACGAGCTACACCTTC.

The rearrangement uses TRBV11-3 and TRBJ2-2; D is unclear. V was trimmed by 4 bases and J by 2 bases, leaving 14 bases between them. The CDR3 is 16 residues long. Germline lookup yields CDR1 SGHNT and CDR2 YENEEA. The CDR3 is CASSSPSPFNTGELFF. CDR3 coding DNA: TGTGCCAGCAGCTCCCCCAGTCCGTTCAACACCGGGGAGCTGTTTTTT.

The chain is built from TRBV14 and TRBJ1-2, with a possible D match to TRBD1 (5 bases). CDR3 length: 15 residues. Trimming shortened V by 2 bases and J by 7 bases, and 17 bases separated the two germline ends. The germline gives CDR1 SGHDN, CDR2 FVKESK. CDR3 coding DNA: TGTGCCAGCAGCCAATACTCAAGGGGCGCAAGTGGCTACACCTTC. Amino acid sequence: CASSQYSRGASGYTF.

The V and J genes are TRBV19 and TRBJ2-3; the match to TRBD1 covers 7 bases. CDR1 is LNHDA, CDR2 SQIVND, per germline (reference sequence). This CDR3 is built from 15 residues. The V gene end was trimmed by 6 bases and the J gene end by 8 bases; junction bases not matched to a gene: 14. This chain's CDR3 is CASRDRDSLSVTQYF. For the CDR3, the DNA is TGTGCCAGTAGGGACCGGGACAGCCTGTCCGTTACGCAGTATTTT.

The chain joins TRBV18 to TRBJ1-1; D is unclear. Germline CDR1 reads KGHSH; CDR2 reads LQKENI. With 1 base removed from V and 2 bases from J, the gap between germline ends came to 5 bases. The CDR3 runs to 13 residues. This chain's CDR3 is CASSPQKNTEAFF. For the CDR3, the DNA is TGTGCCAGCTCACCACAAAAAAACACTGAAGCTTTCTTT.